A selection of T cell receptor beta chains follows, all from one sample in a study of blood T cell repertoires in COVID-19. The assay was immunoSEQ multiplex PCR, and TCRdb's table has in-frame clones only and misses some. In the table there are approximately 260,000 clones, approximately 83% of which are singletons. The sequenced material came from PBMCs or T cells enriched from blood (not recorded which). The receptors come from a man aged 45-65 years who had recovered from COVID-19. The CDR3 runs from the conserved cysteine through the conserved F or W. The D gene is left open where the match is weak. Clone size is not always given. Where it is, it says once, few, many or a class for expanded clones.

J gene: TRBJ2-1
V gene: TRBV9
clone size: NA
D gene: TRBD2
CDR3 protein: CASSVEGLGSNEQFF
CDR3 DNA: TGTGCCAGCAGCGTAGAGGGACTAGGTTCCAATGAGCAGTTCTTC

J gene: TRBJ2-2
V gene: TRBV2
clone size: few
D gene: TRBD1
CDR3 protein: CASRGTGTGELFF
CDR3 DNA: TGTGCCAGCAGGGGGACAGGCACCGGGGAGCTGTTTTTT

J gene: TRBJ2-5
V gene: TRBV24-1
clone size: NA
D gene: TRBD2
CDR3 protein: CATSQRAGAVQYF
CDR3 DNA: TGTGCCACCAGCCAGCGGGCGGGAGCGGTCCAGTACTTC

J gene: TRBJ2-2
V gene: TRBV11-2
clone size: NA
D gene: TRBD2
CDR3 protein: CASSSRGLAGGLLDGELFF
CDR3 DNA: TGTGCCAGCAGCTCCAGGGGACTAGCGGGGGGGCTGTTGGACGGGGAGCTGTTTTTT

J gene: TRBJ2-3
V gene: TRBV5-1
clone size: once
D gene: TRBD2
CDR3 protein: CASSEGLAPTDTQYF
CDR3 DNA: TGCGCCAGCAGCGAAGGACTAGCTCCCACAGATACGCAGTATTTT

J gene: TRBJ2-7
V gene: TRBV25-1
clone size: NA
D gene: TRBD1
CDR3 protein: CASSATGVKYEQYF
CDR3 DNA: TGTGCCAGCAGTGCCACAGGGGTAAAGTACGAGCAGTACTTC

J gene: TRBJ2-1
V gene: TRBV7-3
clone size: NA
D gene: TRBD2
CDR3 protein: CASSLIPTGTRNEQFF
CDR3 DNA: TGTGCCAGCAGCTTAATCCCAACCGGGACTAGAAATGAGCAGTTCTTC

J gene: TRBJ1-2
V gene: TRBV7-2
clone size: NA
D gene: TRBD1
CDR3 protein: CASSSGQALHF
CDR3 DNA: TGTGCCAGCAGCTCCGGACAGGCCCTCCACTTC

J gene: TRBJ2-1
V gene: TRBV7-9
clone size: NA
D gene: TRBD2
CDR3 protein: CASSELAPSSYNEQFF
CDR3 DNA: TGTGCCAGCAGCGAACTAGCGCCGAGCTCCTACAATGAGCAGTTCTTC

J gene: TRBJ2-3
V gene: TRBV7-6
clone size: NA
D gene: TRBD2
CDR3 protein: CASSFLAGSTDTQYF
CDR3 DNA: TGTGCCAGCAGCTTCTTAGCGGGGAGCACAGATACGCAGTATTTT

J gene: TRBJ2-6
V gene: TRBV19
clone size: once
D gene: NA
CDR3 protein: CASSPRLPSGANVLTF
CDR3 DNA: TGTGCCAGTAGCCCCCGACTCCCATCTGGGGCCAACGTCCTGACTTTC

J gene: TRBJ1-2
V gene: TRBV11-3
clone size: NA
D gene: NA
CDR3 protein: CASSLGTDYGYTF
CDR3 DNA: TGTGCCAGCAGCTTAGGGACAGACTATGGCTACACCTTC

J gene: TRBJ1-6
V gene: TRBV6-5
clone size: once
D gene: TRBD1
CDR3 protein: CASAGTDNSPLHF
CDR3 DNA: TGTGCCAGCGCCGGGACAGATAATTCACCCCTCCACTTT

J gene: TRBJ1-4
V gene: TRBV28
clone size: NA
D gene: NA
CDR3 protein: CASSYRVGTRPEKLFF
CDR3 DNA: TGTGCCAGCAGTTACCGAGTTGGGACAAGGCCTGAAAAACTGTTTTTT

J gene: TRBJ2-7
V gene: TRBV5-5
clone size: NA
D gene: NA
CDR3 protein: CASSLGAKWDEQYF
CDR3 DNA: TGTGCCAGCAGCTTGGGGGCAAAGTGGGACGAGCAGTACTTC

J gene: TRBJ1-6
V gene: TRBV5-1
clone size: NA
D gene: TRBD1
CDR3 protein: CASSKDRSRGSPLHF
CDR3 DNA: TGCGCCAGCAGCAAGGACAGGTCCCGCGGTTCACCCCTCCACTTT

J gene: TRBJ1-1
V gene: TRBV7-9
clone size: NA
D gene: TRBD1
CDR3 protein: CASTEQGVNTEAFF
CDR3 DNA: TGTGCCAGCACGGAACAGGGGGTGAACACTGAAGCTTTCTTT

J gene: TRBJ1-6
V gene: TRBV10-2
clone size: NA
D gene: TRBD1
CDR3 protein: CASSPGQGANNSPLHF
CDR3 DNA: TGCGCCAGCAGCCCGGGACAGGGGGCGAATAATTCACCCCTCCACTTT

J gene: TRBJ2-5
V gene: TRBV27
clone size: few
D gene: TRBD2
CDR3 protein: CASSLFGGSFQETQYF
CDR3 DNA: TGTGCCAGCAGTTTATTTGGCGGGAGCTTCCAAGAGACCCAGTACTTC

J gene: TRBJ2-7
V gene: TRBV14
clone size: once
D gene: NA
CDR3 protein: CASSQVGIYEQYF
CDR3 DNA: TGTGCCAGCAGCCAAGTGGGCATCTACGAGCAGTACTTC

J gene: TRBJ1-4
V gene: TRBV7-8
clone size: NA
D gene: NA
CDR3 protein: CASSWGLGEKLFF
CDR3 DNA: TGTGCCAGCAGCTGGGGGCTCGGCGAAAAACTGTTTTTT

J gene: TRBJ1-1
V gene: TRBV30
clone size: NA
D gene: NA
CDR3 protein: CALRRTKFSNTEAFF
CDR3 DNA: TGTGCCTTGAGAAGGACAAAATTTTCGAACACTGAAGCTTTCTTT

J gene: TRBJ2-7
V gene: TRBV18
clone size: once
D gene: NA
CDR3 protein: CASSPLGDPSYEQYF
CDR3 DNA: TGTGCCAGCTCACCACTAGGGGATCCGTCCTACGAGCAGTACTTC

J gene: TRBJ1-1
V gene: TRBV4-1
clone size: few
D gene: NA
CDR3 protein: CASSQAGGLLNTEAFF
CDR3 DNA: TGCGCCAGCAGCCAAGCGGGGGGCCTGTTGAACACTGAAGCTTTCTTT

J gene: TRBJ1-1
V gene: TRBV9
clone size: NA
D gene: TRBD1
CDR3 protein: CASSAVSTGSGTEAFF
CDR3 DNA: TGTGCCAGCAGCGCCGTATCGACAGGGTCGGGCACTGAAGCTTTCTTT

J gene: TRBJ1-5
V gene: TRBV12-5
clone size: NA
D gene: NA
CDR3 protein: CASGLVLREDQPQHF
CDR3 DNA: TGTGCTAGTGGTTTGGTACTGAGGGAAGATCAGCCCCAGCATTTT

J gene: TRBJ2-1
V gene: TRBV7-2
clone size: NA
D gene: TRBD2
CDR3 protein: CASSLGGRVHEQFF
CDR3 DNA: TGTGCCAGCAGCTTAGGGGGGAGGGTCCATGAGCAGTTCTTC

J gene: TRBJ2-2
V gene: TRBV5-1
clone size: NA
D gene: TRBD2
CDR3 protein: CASSPGGFGGELFF
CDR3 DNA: TGCGCCAGCAGCCCGGGGGGGTTTGGCGGGGAGCTGTTTTTT

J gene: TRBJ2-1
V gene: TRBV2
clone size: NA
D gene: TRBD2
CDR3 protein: CASRVGLNNEQFF
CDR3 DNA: TGTGCCAGCAGGGTGGGACTAAACAATGAGCAGTTCTTC